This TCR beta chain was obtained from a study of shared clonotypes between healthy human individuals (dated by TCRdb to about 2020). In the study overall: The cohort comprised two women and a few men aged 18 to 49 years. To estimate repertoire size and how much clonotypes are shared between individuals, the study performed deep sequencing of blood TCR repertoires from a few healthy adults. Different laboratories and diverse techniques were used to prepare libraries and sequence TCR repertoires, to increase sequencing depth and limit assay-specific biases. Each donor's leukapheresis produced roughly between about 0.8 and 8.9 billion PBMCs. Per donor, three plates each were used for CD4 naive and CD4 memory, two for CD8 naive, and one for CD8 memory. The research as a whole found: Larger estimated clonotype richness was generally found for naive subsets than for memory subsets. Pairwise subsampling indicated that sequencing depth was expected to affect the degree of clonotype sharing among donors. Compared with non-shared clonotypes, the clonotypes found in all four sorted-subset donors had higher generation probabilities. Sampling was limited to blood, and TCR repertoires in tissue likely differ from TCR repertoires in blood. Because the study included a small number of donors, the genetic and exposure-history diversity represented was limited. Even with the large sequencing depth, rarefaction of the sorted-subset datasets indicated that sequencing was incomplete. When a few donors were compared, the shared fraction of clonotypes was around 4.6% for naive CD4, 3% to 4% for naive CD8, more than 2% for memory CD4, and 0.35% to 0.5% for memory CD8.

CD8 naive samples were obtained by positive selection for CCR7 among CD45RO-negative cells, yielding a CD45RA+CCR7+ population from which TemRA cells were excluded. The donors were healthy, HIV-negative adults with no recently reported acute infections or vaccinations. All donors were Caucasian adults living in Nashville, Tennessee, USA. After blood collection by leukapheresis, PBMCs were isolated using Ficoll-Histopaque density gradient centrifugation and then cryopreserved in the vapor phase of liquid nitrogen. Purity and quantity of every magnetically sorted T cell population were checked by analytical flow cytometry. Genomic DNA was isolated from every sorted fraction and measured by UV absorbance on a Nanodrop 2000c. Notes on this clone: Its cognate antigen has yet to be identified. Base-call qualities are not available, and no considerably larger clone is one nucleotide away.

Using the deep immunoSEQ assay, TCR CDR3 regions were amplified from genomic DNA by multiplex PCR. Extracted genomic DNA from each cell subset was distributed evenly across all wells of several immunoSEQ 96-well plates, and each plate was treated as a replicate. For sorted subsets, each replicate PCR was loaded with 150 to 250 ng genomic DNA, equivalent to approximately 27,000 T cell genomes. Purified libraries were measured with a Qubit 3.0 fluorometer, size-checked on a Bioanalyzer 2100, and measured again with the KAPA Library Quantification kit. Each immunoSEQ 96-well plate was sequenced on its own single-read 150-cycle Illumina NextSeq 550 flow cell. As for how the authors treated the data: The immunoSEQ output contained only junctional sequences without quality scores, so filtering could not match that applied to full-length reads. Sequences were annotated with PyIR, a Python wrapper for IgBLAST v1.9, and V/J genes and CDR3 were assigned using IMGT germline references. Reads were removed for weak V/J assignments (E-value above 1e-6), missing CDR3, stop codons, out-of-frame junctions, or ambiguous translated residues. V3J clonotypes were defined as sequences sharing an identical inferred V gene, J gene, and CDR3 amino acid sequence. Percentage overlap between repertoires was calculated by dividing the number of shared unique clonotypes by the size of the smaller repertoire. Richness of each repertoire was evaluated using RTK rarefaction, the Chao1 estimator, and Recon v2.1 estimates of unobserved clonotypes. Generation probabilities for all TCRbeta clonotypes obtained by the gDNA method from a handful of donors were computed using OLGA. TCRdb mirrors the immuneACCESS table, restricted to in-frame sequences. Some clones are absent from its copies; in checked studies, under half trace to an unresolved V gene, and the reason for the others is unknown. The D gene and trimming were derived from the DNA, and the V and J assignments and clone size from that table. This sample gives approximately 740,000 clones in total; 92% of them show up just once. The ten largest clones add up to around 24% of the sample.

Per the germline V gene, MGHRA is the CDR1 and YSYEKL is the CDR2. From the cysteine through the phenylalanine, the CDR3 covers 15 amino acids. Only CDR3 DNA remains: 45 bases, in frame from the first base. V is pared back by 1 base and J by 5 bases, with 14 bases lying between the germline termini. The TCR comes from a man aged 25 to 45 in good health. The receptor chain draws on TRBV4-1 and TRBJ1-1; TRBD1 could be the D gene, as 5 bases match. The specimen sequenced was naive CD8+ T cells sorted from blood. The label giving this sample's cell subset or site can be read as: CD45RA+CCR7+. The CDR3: CASSQGSGSGTEAFF. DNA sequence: TGCGCCAGCAGCCAAGGTTCAGGGAGTGGGACTGAAGCTTTCTTT.